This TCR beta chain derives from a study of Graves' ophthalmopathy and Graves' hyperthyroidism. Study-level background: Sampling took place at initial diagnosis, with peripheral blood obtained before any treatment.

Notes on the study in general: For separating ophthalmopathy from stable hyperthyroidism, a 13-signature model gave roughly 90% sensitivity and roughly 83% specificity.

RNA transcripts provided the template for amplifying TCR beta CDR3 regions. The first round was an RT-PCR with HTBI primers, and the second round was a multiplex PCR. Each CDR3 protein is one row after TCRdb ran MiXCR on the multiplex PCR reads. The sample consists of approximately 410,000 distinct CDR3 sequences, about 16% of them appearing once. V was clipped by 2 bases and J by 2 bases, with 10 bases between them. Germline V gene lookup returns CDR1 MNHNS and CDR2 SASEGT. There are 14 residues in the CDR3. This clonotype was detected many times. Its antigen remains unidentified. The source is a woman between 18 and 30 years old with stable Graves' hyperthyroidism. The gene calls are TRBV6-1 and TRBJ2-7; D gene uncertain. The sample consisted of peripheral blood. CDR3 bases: TGTGCCAGCAGTGAAAGTTGGCGGCCCTACGAGCAGTACTTC. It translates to CASSESWRPYEQYF.